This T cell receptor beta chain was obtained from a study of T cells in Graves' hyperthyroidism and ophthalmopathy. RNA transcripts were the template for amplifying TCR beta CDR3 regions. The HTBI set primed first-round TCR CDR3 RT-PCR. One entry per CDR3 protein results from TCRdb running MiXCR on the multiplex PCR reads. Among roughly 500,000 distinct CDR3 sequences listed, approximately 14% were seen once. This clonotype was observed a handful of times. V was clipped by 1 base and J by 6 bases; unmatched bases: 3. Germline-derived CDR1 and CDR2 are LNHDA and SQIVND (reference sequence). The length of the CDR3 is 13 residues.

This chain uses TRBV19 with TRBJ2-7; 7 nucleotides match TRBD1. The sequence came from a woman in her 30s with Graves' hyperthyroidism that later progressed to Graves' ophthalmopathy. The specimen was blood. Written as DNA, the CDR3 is TGTGCCAGTAGTATAGCTCCAGGGGGCGAGCAGTACTTC. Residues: CASSIAPGGEQYF.